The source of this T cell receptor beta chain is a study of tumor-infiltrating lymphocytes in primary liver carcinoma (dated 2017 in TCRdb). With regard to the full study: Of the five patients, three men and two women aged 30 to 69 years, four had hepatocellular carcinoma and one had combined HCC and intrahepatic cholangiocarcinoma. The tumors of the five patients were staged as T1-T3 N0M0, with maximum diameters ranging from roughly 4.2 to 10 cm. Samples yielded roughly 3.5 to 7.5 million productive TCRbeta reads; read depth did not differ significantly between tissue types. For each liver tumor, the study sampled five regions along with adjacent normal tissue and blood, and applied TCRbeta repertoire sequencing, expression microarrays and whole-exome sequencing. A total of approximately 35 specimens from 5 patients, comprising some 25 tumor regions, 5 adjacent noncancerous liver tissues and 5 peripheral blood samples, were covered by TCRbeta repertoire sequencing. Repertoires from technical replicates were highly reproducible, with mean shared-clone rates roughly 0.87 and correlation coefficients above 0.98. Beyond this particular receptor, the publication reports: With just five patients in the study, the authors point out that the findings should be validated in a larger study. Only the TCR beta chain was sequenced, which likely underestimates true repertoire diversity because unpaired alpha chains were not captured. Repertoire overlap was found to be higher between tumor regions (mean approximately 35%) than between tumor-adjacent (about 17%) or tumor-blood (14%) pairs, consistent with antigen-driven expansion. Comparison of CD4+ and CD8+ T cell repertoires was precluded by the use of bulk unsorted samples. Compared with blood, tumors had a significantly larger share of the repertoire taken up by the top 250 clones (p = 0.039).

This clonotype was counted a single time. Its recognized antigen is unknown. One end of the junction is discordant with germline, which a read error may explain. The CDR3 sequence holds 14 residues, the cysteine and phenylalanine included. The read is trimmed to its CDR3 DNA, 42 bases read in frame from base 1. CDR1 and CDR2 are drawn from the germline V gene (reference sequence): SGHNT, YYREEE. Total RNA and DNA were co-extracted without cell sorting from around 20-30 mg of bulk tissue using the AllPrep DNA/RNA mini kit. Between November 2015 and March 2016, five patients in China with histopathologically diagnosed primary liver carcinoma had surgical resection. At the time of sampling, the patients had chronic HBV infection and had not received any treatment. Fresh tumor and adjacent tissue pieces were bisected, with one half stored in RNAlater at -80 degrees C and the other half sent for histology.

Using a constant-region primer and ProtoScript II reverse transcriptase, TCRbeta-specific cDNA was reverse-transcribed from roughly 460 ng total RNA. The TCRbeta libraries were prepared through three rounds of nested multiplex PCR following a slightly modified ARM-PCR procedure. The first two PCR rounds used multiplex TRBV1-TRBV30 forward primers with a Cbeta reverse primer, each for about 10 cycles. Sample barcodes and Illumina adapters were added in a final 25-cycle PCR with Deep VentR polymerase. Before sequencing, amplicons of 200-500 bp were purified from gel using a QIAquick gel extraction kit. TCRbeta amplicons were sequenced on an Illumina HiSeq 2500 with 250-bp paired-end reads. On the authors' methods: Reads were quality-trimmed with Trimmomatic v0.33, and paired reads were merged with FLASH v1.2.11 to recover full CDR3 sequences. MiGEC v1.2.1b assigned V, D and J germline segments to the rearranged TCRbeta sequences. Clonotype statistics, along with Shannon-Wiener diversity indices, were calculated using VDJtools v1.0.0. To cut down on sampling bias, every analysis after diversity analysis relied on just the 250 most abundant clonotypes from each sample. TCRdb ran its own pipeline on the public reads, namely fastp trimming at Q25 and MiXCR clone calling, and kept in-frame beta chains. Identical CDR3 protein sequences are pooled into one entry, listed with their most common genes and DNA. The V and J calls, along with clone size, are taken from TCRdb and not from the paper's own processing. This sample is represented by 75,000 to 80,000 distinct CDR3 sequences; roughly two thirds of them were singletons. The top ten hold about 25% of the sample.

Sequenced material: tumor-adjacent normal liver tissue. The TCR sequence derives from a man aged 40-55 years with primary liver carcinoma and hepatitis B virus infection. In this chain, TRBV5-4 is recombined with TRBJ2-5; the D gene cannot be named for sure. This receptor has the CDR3 CDSSSPTAQETQYF. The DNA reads TGTGACAGCAGCTCGCCGACGGCTCAAGAGACCCAGTACTTC.